This T cell receptor (beta chain) was found in a study of cytomegalovirus exposure and HLA in healthy donors. V was clipped by 5 bases and J by 1 base; unmatched bases: 4. Germline V gives CDR1 LNHDA, CDR2 SQIVND (reference sequence). This CDR3 spans 14 amino acids. With 60 Vbeta and 13 Jbeta primers, the PCR was carried out. The protocol was immunoSEQ multiplex PCR, while the TCRdb copy is restricted to in-frame clones and leaves out a portion. In the table there are 140,000 or so clones, around 86% of which are singletons. Study conclusions and caveats: Near-uniform donor sequencing depth was presumed by presence/absence analyses.

In the case of this clone: As yet, its antigen is unknown.

The sequenced sample consisted of PBMCs. The genes are TRBV19 and TRBJ1-1, with TRBD1 matching 7 bases. The origin of this receptor is a woman between 25 and 40 years old in good health and CMV-seronegative. As DNA, the CDR3 is TGTGCCAGTAGTTTCGGACAGGCGAACACTGAAGCTTTCTTT. Protein: CASSFGQANTEAFF. Drawing the rest from reference TRBV19 and TRBJ1-1, the complete variable domain is DGGITQSPKYLFRKEGQNVTLSCEQNLNHDAMYWYRQDPGQGLRLIYYSQIVNDFQKGDIAEGYSVSREKKESFPLTVTSAQKNPTAFYLCASSFGQANTEAFFGQGTRLTVV.